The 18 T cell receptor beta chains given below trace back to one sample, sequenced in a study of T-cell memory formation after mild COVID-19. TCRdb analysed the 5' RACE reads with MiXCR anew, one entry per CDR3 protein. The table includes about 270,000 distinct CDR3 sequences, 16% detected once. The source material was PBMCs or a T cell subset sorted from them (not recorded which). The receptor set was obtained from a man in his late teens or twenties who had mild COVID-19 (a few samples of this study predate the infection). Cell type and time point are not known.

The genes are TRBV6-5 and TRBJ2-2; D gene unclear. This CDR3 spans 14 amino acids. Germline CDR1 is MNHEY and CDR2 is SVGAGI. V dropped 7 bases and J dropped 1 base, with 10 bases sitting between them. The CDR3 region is CASNFGRNTGELFF. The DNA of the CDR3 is TGTGCCAGCAATTTCGGACGGAACACCGGGGAGCTGTTTTTT.

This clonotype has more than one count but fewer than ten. CDR3 amino acids: CASSYLAGGNTDTQYF. The CDR3 nucleotides read TGTGCCAGCAGTTACCTAGCGGGGGGTAACACAGATACGCAGTATTTT. The rearrangement links TRBV6-5 to TRBJ2-3; 11 bases are shared with TRBD2. The V gene end was trimmed by 2 bases and the J gene end by 2 bases; junction bases not matched to a gene: 3. CDR3 size: 16 residues. CDR1 is MNHEY, CDR2 SVGAGI, per germline.

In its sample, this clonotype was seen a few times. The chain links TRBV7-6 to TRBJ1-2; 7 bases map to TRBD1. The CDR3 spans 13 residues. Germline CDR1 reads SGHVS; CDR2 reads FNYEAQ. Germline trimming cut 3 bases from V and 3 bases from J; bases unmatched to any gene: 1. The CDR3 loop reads CASSLGQHYGYTF. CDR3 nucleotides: TGTGCCAGCAGCTTGGGACAGCACTATGGCTACACCTTC. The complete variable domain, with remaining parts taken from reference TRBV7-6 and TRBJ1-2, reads GAGVSQSPRYKVTKRGQDVALRCDPISGHVSLYWYRQALGQGPEFLTYFNYEAQQDKSGLPNDRFSAERPEGSISTLTIQRTEQRDSAMYRCASSLGQHYGYTFGSGTRLTVV.

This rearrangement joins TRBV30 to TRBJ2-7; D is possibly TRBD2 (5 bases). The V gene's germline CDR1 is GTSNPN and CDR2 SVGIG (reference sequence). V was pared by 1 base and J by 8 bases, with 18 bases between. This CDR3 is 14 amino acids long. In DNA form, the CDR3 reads TGTGCCTGGAGTGCCGGGGTTAACCTAGGCCAGCAGTACTTC. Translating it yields CAWSAGVNLGQQYF.

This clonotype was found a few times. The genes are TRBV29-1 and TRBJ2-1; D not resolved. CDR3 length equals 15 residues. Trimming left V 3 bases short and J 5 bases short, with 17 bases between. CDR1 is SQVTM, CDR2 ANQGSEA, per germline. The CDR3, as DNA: TGCAGCGTTGATCCCCCAACGGAGCCTCACAATGAGCAGTTCTTC. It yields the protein CSVDPPTEPHNEQFF.

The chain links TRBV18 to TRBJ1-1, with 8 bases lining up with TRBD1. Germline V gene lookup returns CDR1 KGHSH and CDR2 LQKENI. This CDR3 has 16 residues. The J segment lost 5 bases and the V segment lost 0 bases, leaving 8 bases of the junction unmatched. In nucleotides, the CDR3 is TGTGCCAGCTCACCACCGGGTCAGGGGGCGAGAACTGAAGCTTTCTTT. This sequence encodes CASSPPGQGARTEAFF.

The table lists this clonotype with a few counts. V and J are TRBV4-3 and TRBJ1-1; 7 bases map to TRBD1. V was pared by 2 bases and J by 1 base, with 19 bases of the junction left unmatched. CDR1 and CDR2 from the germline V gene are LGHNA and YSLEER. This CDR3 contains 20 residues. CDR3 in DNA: TGCGCCAGCAGCCAAAGTTCCGGGACAGCGTCCTGGCGATCGAACACTGAAGCTTTCTTT. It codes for CASSQSSGTASWRSNTEAFF.

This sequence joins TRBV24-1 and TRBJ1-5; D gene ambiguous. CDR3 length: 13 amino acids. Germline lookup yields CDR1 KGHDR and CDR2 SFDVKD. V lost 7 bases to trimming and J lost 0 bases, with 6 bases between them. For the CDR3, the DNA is TGTGCCACCAGGGCAGATAGCAATCAGCCCCAGCATTTT. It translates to CATRADSNQPQHF.

CDR3 nucleotides: TGTGCCAGCAGCTTAGCTGACAGAAATCAGCCCCAGCATTTT. Translating it yields CASSLADRNQPQHF. The chain links TRBV7-9 to TRBJ1-5; TRBD1 might be the D (5 bases). V was trimmed by 0 bases and J by 4 bases, leaving 7 bases between them. In germline, CDR1 is SEHNR, CDR2 FQNEAQ (reference sequence). The CDR3 consists of 14 residues.

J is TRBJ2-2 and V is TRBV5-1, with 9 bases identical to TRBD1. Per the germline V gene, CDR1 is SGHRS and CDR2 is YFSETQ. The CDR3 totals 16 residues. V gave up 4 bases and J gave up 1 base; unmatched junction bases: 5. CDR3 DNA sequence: TGCGCCAGCAGCCCGGGGACAGGGTGGAACACCGGGGAGCTGTTTTTT. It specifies CASSPGTGWNTGELFF. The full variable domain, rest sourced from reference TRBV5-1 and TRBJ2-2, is KAGVTQTPRYLIKTRGQQVTLSCSPISGHRSVSWYQQTPGQGLQFLFEYFSETQRNKGNFPGRFSGRQFSNSRSEMNVSTLELGDSALYLCASSPGTGWNTGELFFGEGSRLTVL.

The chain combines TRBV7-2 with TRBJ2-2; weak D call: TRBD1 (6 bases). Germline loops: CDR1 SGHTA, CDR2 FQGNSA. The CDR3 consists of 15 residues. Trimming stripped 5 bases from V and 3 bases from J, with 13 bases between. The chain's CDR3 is CASSDDRRHTGELFF. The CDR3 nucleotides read TGTGCCAGCAGCGACGACAGGAGACACACCGGGGAGCTGTTTTTT.

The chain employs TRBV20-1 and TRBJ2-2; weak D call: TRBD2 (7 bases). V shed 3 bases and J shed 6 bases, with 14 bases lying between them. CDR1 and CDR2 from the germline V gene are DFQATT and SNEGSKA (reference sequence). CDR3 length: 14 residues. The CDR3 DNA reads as TGCAGTGCTAGTATGGGGGGGCCGTCCGGGGAGCTGTTTTTT. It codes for CSASMGGPSGELFF.

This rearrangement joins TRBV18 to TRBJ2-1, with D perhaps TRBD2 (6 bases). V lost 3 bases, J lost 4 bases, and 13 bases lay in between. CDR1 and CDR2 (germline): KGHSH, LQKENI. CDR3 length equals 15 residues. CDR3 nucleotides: TGTGCCAGCTCACCGGAGGGGCGCAGGTACAATGAGCAGTTCTTC. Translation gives CASSPEGRRYNEQFF.

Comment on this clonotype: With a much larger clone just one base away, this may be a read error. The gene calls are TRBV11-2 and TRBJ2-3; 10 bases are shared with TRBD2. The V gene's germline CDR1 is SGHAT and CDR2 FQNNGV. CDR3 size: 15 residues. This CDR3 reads CASTLSGGAIDKQYF. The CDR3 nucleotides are TGTGCCAGCACCCTAAGCGGGGGGGCCATAGATAAGCAGTATTTT. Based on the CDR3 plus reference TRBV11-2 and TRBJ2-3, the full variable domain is EAGVAQSPRYKIIEKRQSVAFWCNPISGHATLYWYQQILGQGPKLLIQFQNNGVVDDSQLPKDRFSAERLKGVDSTLKIQPAKLEDSAVYLCASTLSGGAIDKQYFGPGTRLTVL.

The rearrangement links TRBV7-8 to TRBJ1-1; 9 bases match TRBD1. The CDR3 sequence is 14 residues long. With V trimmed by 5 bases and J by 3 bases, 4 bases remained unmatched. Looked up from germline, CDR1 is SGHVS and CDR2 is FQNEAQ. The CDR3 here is CASSNRDRDTEAFF. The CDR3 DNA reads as TGTGCCAGCAGCAACCGGGACAGGGACACTGAAGCTTTCTTT.

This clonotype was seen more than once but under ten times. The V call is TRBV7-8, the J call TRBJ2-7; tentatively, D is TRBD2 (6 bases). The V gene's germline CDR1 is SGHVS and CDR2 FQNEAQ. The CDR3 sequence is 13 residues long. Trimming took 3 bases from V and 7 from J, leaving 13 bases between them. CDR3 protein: CASSFGDSREQYV. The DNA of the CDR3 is TGTGCCAGCAGCTTCGGGGACTCCCGGGAGCAGTACGTC.

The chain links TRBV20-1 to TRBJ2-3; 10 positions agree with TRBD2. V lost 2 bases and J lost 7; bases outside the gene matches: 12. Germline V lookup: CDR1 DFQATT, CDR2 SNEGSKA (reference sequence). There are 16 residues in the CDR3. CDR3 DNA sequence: TGCAGTGCTAGAATTACTAGCGGGGTAGGCATCAATACGCAGTATTTT. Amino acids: CSARITSGVGINTQYF.

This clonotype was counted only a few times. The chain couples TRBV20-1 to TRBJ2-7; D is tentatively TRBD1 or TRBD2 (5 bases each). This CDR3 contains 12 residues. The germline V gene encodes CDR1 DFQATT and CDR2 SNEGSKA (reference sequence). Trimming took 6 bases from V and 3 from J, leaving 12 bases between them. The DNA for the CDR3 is TGCAGTGCCCCGGGACGGTTCTACGAGCAGTACTTC. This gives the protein CSAPGRFYEQYF.